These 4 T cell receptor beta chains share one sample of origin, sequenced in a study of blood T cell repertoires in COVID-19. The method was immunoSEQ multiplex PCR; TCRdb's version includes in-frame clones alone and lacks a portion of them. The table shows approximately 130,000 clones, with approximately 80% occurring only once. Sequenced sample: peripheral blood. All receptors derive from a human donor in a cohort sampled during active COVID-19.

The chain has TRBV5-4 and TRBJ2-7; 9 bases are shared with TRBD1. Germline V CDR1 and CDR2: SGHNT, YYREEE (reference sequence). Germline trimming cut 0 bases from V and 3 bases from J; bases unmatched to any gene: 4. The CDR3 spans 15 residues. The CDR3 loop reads CASSLGDRALYEQYF. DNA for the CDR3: TGTGCCAGCAGCTTGGGGGACAGGGCCCTCTACGAGCAGTACTTC.

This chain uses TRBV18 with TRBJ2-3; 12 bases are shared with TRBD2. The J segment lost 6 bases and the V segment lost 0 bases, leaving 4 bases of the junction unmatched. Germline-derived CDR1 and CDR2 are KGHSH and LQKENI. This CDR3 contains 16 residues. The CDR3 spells CASSPPLAGGRDTQYF. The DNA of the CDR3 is TGTGCCAGCTCACCACCCCTAGCGGGGGGGCGGGATACGCAGTATTTT.

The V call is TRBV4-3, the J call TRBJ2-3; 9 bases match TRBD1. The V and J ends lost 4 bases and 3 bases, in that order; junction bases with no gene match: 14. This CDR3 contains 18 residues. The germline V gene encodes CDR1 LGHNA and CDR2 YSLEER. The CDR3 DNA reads TGCGCCAGCAGCCCCGACATACCGGGACAGGGTATTACAGATACGCAGTATTTT. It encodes CASSPDIPGQGITDTQYF.

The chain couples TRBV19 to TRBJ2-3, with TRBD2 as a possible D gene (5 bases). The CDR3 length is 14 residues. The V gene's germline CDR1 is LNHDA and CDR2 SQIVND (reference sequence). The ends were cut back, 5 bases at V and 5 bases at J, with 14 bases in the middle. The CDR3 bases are TGTGCCAGTAGTGTAGGAGGACGGGGAGATACGCAGTATTTT. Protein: CASSVGGRGDTQYF.